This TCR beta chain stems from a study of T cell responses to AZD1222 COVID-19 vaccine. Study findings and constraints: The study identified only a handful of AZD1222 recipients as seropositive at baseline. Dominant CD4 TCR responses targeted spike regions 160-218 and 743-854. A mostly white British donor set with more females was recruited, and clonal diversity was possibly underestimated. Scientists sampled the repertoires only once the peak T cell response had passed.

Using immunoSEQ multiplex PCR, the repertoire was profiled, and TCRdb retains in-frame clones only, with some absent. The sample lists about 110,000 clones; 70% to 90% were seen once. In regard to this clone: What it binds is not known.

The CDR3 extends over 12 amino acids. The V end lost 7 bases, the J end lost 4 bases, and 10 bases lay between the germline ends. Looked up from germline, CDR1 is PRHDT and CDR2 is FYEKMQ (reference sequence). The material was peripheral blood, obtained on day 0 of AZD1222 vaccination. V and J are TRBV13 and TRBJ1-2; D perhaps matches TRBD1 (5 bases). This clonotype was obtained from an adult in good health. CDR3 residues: CASTQGAYGYTF. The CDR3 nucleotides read TGTGCCAGCACCCAAGGGGCCTATGGCTACACCTTC.